The rows below give T cell receptor beta chains drawn from one sample of a study of T cell responses to AZD1222 COVID-19 vaccine. The data were produced by immunoSEQ multiplex PCR, yet TCRdb's version contains in-frame clones alone and is incomplete. The profile covers approximately 210,000 clones, with less than 95% appearing a single time and over 1.5% taken by the ten largest. Material: peripheral blood, obtained 28 days after the second dose of the MenACWY control vaccine. These receptors were obtained from an adult who received the MenACWY meningococcal vaccine as a control. Both conserved end residues are part of each CDR3. D genes are given only for firm matches. Expanded clones get a size class; other rows say once, few or many, or leave the size out.

TRBJ1-1	15	TRBV6-5	once	-	TGTGCCAGCAGTTACGGGGGGGGGCTGGACACTGAAGCTTTCTTT	CASSYGGGLDTEAFF
TRBJ1-1	16	TRBV6-2/TRBV6-3	-	-	TGTGCCAGCAGTTACGCCCGCAGACAGCTGAACACTGAAGCTTTCTTT	CASSYARRQLNTEAFF
TRBJ1-1	14	TRBV19	-	TRBD1	TGTGCCAGTAGTGACAGGGTGGGGAACACTGAAGCTTTCTTT	CASSDRVGNTEAFF
TRBJ1-1	15	TRBV6-5	once	TRBD1	TGTGCCAGCAGTATCTCTCAGGGGGCGAACACTGAAGCTTTCTTT	CASSISQGANTEAFF
TRBJ1-5	15	TRBV19	-	-	TGTGCCAGCCGCACCGACAGGAGTAGCAATCAGCCCCAGCATTTT	CASRTDRSSNQPQHF
TRBJ2-3	16	TRBV6-6	-	TRBD2	TGTGCCAGCACTGGGGACTACTCCGTCGTCACAGATACGCAGTATTTT	CASTGDYSVVTDTQYF
TRBJ2-1	11	TRBV27	once	-	TGTGCCAGCACCCGAAATGGTGTTCAGTTCTTC	CASTRNGVQFF
TRBJ1-4	15	TRBV3-1/TRBV3-2	-	-	TGTGCCAGCAACCCGGGGAGGGAGTATAATGAAAAACTGTTTTTT	CASNPGREYNEKLFF
TRBJ2-3	15	TRBV6-4	-	TRBD1	TGTGCCAGCAGTGACTCGCAGGGGGCCACAGATACGCAGTATTTT	CASSDSQGATDTQYF
TRBJ1-2	15	TRBV28	-	-	TGTGCCAGCAGTTCCCCGTTTGGGTTTAACTATGGCTACACCTTC	CASSSPFGFNYGYTF
TRBJ1-2	13	TRBV12-3/TRBV12-4	-	-	TGTGCCAGCAGTTTGTCGCAGGGTGGTGGCTACACCTTC	CASSLSQGGGYTF
TRBJ2-3	13	TRBV5-4	few	-	TGTGCCAGCAGCTTGGCAGGGAGGGATACGCAGTATTTT	CASSLAGRDTQYF
TRBJ1-1	18	TRBV10-3	-	TRBD1	TGTGCCATCAGTGAGTCGCTTGGGACAGGGTCTCCAAAAACTGAAGCTTTCTTT	CAISESLGTGSPKTEAFF
TRBJ2-7	13	TRBV7-8	-	TRBD1	TGTGCCAGCAGCCGGGACAGCACCTACGAGCAGTACTTC	CASSRDSTYEQYF
TRBJ2-1	16	TRBV7-6	-	TRBD2	TGTGCCAGCAGCCCCCAGAGCGGGGGGGCCTACGGTGAGCAGTTCTTC	CASSPQSGGAYGEQFF
TRBJ1-4	11	TRBV12-3/TRBV12-4	-	-	TGTGCCAGCAGTTTAGGGCAGAAACTGTTTTTT	CASSLGQKLFF
TRBJ2-3	16	TRBV5-4	-	TRBD1	TGTGCCAGCAGCTTGGACGGGACAGGGCGCACAGATACGCAGTATTTT	CASSLDGTGRTDTQYF
TRBJ2-1	14	TRBV29-1	-	TRBD1	TGCAGTTGTTGGGACAGGGAGAGTAGCAATGAGCAGTTCTTC	CSCWDRESSNEQFF
TRBJ2-7	13	TRBV30	-	-	TGTGCCTGGAGTGTCCGTAGGAGATCCGAGCAGTACTTC	CAWSVRRRSEQYF
TRBJ2-1	15	TRBV2	-	-	TGTGCCAGCAAAAGGGCGAGAGGGGAAGAGAATGAGCAGTTCTTC	CASKRARGEENEQFF
TRBJ2-2	14	TRBV7-9	-	-	TGTGCCAGCAGCTTAGCGCAGGATACCGGGGAGCTGTTTTTT	CASSLAQDTGELFF
TRBJ2-1	11	TRBV7-9	-	-	TGTGCCAGCAGCTTAGTCTTGGAGCAGTTCTTC	CASSLVLEQFF
TRBJ2-3	15	TRBV28	-	-	TGTGCCAGCAGTTTCGCGGGTGCTAGGGTAGATACGCAGTATTTT	CASSFAGARVDTQYF
TRBJ2-3	16	TRBV7-2	-	-	TGTGCCAGCCTACGGGGGGCTCATATTAGCACAGATACGCAGTATTTT	CASLRGAHISTDTQYF
TRBJ2-7	14	TRBV7-9	once	TRBD1	TGTGCCAGCAGCCAGGACAGGAGCTCCTACGAGCAGTACTTC	CASSQDRSSYEQYF
TRBJ2-1	14	TRBV19	-	TRBD1	TGTGCCAGTAGTAGGACAGGGCCCTACAATGAGCAGTTCTTC	CASSRTGPYNEQFF
TRBJ1-2	13	TRBV19	-	-	TGTGCCAGTGGACATCAGGGTAACTATGGCTACACCTTC	CASGHQGNYGYTF
TRBJ2-5	16	TRBV10-2	-	-	TGCGCCAGCAGTAAAACGGCAGCCCCCCCACAAGAGACCCAGTACTTC	CASSKTAAPPQETQYF
TRBJ2-3	16	TRBV6-4	-	TRBD1	TGTGCCAGCAGTGATGGGACAGGGGGTAGCACAGATACGCAGTATTTT	CASSDGTGGSTDTQYF
TRBJ1-6	14	TRBV28	-	-	TGTGCCAGCAGTTTGCCTACCTATAATTCACCCCTCCACTTT	CASSLPTYNSPLHF
TRBJ1-4	11	TRBV30	-	-	TGTGCCTGCAGGGCCTATGAAAAACTGTTTTTT	CACRAYEKLFF
TRBJ1-1	13	TRBV11-1	-	-	TGTGCCAGCAGCATATTAGGAAACACTGAAGCTTTCTTT	CASSILGNTEAFF
TRBJ2-7	13	TRBV19	-	TRBD1	TGTGCCAGTAGCCCGTTGGGACAGGCGACTCAGTACTTC	CASSPLGQATQYF
TRBJ1-2	16	TRBV5-6	-	-	TGTGCCAGCAGCTCATACCGACAGGCGGGGGCCTATGGCTACACCTTC	CASSSYRQAGAYGYTF
TRBJ2-7	13	TRBV28	once	TRBD2	TGTGCCAGCAGTCTTACGGGACTAGCCGAGCAGTACTTC	CASSLTGLAEQYF
TRBJ1-4	14	TRBV9	-	-	TGTGCCAGCAGCGTAGGGGGGTCTGATGAAAAACTGTTTTTT	CASSVGGSDEKLFF
TRBJ2-7	14	TRBV7-9	-	-	TGTGCCAGCCGTAGTGGGCAGGGGAGCTACGAGCAGTACTTC	CASRSGQGSYEQYF
TRBJ1-1	15	TRBV7-6	-	TRBD1	TGTGCCAGCAGCTCGGCCGGGACAGGAGGGACTGAAGCTTTCTTT	CASSSAGTGGTEAFF
TRBJ2-3	14	TRBV5-1	-	-	TGCGCCAGCAGCTTGACCCCTAGGGCAGATACGCAGTATTTT	CASSLTPRADTQYF
TRBJ2-3	15	TRBV5-1	-	TRBD2	TGCGCCAGCAGCCTCACTAGCGGTGTCACAGATACGCAGTATTTT	CASSLTSGVTDTQYF
TRBJ2-7	13	TRBV28	-	-	TGTGCCAGCAGAAGTATGGGGGCCTACGAGCAGTACTTC	CASRSMGAYEQYF
TRBJ1-5	14	TRBV6-5	-	-	TGTGCCAGCAGAGGACGGCAGAGCAATCAGCCCCAGCATTTT	CASRGRQSNQPQHF
TRBJ1-1	17	TRBV14	-	TRBD1	TGTGCCAGCAGCCCTCGGACAGGGGGTTATCAGAACACTGAAGCTTTCTTT	CASSPRTGGYQNTEAFF
TRBJ1-1	16	TRBV19	-	TRBD1	TGTGCCAGTAGTCCCTTAAAACAGGGGCGAGGAACTGAAGCTTTCTTT	CASSPLKQGRGTEAFF
TRBJ2-1	15	TRBV9	-	TRBD2	TGTGCCAGCAGCGACTTAGCGGGAGGGGTATCCGAGCAGTTCTTC	CASSDLAGGVSEQFF
TRBJ2-2	15	TRBV5-4	-	-	TGTGCCAGCAGCTTAGGGGGGGGAGTCCCCGGGGAGCTGTTTTTT	CASSLGGGVPGELFF
TRBJ1-5	13	TRBV7-2	-	-	TGTGCCAGCAGCTTTAGGGGCAATCAGCCCCAGCATTTT	CASSFRGNQPQHF